Below, 9 T cell receptor beta chains from the same sample are listed, as sequenced in a study of vaccination and CD4 T cells after COVID-19. Treatment defined: approximately 9-day PBMC culture with coronavirus spike peptide pools or control peptides (ViraFEST assay). The collection of CD4+ T cells from the unexposed donor took place before the COVID-19 pandemic (2011-2018). Their antigens remain unidentified. Cultured CD4+ T cell DNA was sequenced using the Oncomine TCR Beta short-read assay. TCRdb re-derived calls from the PCR reads in MiXCR, one entry per CDR3 protein. The table lists more than 6,500 distinct CDR3 sequences, 36% of them singletons. The sequenced sample was CD4+ T cells from blood, cultured in vitro. The receptors come from a human donor in good health.

This clonotype was observed a handful of times. The rearrangement joins TRBV6-1 to TRBJ2-1, with a weak D call TRBD1 (6 bases). Germline V gives CDR1 MNHNS, CDR2 SASEGT. Trimming removed 6 bases at V and 6 bases at J, with 9 bases between. The CDR3 extends over 12 amino acids. The CDR3 loop reads CASSLQGNEQFF. As DNA, the CDR3 is TGTGCCAGCAGCCTACAGGGCAATGAGCAGTTCTTC.

This clonotype was seen a few times. V usage is TRBV14 and J usage is TRBJ1-6; D not certain. This CDR3 spans 15 amino acids. V shed 0 bases and J shed 0 bases, with 3 bases lying between them. Germline V gene data show CDR1 as SGHDN and CDR2 as FVKESK. The CDR3 sequence is CASSQDSSYNSPLHF. The CDR3, as DNA: TGTGCCAGCAGCCAAGACAGCTCCTATAATTCACCCCTCCACTTT.

The V and J genes are TRBV7-3 and TRBJ2-3, with TRBD2 identical over 10 bases. V gave up 5 bases and J gave up 3 bases; unmatched junction bases: 11. This CDR3 is built from 17 residues. CDR1 is SGHTA, CDR2 FQGTGA, per germline. This chain's CDR3 is CASSPSPGLALTDTQYF. The CDR3 nucleotides read TGTGCCAGCAGCCCCTCGCCGGGACTAGCGTTAACAGATACGCAGTATTTT.

V gene TRBV6-1 combines with J gene TRBJ1-5, with D unclear. The V gene's germline CDR1 is MNHNS and CDR2 SASEGT. Between the trimmed V and J ends, which lost 2 bases and 4 bases, there was a span of 12 bases. The CDR3 totals 15 residues. The CDR3 here is CASSETTLGNQPQHF. The CDR3 DNA reads TGTGCCAGCAGTGAAACCACCCTGGGAAATCAGCCCCAGCATTTT.

The J gene is TRBJ2-3, the V gene TRBV5-1; no clear D gene. Per the germline V gene, CDR1 is SGHRS and CDR2 is YFSETQ. V lost 5 bases to trimming and J lost 10 bases, with 14 bases between them. The CDR3 extends over 12 amino acids. This CDR3 is CASRSPPAPQYF. In nucleotides, the CDR3 is TGCGCCAGCAGAAGTCCACCAGCGCCGCAGTATTTT.

This chain links TRBV30 with TRBJ1-2; D unclear. The CDR3 totals 10 residues. The germline V gene has CDR1 GTSNPN and CDR2 SVGIG (reference sequence). With 8 bases removed from V and 3 bases from J, the gap between germline ends came to 7 bases. Here the CDR3 reads CANGDYGYTF. In nucleotides, the CDR3 is TGTGCCAATGGGGACTATGGCTACACCTTC.

This clonotype was counted a few times. The genes are TRBV6-1 and TRBJ2-5; 13 bases match TRBD2. The trim removed 2 bases at V and 5 bases at J, leaving 2 bases unmatched. This CDR3 region has 15 residues. The germline V gene encodes CDR1 MNHNS and CDR2 SASEGT. CDR3 residues: CASSETSGGAETQYF. The CDR3 DNA is TGTGCCAGCAGTGAAACTAGCGGGGGGGCGGAGACCCAGTACTTC.

This clonotype was observed a handful of times. Written as DNA, the CDR3 is TGTGCCAGCAGCCGGACTAGCGGGGGCCTAGAGGAGCTGTTTTTT. It encodes CASSRTSGGLEELFF. The rearrangement links TRBV4-2 to TRBJ2-2; 13 bases agree with TRBD2. There are 15 residues in the CDR3. Per the germline V gene, CDR1 is LGHNA and CDR2 is YNFKEQ. V gave up 4 bases and J gave up 10 bases; unmatched junction bases: 6.

This chain joins TRBV5-1 and TRBJ1-2; D unresolved. The CDR3 totals 13 residues. Germline CDR1 and CDR2: SGHRS and YFSETQ. Trimming took 2 bases from V and 5 from J, leaving 10 bases between them. The DNA for the CDR3 is TGCGCCAGCAGCTTTCCCACGGAGTATGGCTACACCTTC. Amino acid sequence: CASSFPTEYGYTF.